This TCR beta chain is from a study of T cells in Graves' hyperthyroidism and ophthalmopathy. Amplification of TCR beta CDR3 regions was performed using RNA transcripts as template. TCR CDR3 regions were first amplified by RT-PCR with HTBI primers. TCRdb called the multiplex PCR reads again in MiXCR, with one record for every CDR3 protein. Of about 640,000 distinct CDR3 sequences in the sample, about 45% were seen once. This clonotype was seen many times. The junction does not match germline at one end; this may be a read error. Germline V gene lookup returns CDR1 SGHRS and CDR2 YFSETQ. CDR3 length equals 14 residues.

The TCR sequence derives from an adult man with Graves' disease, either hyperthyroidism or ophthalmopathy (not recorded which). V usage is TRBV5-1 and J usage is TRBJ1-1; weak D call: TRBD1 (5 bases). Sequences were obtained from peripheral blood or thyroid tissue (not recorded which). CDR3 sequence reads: CASSLARGNTEAFF. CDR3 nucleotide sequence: TGTGCCAGCAGTTTAGCAAGGGGTAACACTGAAGCTTTCTTT. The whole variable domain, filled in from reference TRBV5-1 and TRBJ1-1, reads KAGVTQTPRYLIKTRGQQVTLSCSPISGHRSVSWYQQTPGQGLQFLFEYFSETQRNKGNFPGRFSGRQFSNSRSEMNVSTLELGDSALYLCASSLARGNTEAFFGQGTRLTVV.